These T cell receptor beta chains were read from a single sample in a study of T cells in tuberculosis. The method was immunoSEQ multiplex PCR; TCRdb's version includes in-frame clones alone and lacks a portion of them. The sample has about 34,000 clones; approximately 90% are singletons. The material sequenced was PBMCs. These receptors were collected from a donor aged 10 to 29 with latent tuberculosis or without tuberculosis infection. CDR3s include the opening cysteine and the closing phenylalanine or tryptophan. D genes are given only for firm matches. Expanded clones get a size class; other rows say once, few or many, or leave the size out.

size: .; V: TRBV19; D: .; J: TRBJ2-3; CDR3: CASKKDWATDTQYF; DNA: TGTGCCAGTAAAAAGGACTGGGCCACAGATACGCAGTATTTT
size: .; V: TRBV5-1; D: TRBD2; J: TRBJ2-3; CDR3: CASTPTSGSPDTQYF; DNA: TGCGCCAGCACCCCGACTAGCGGGAGTCCAGATACGCAGTATTTT
size: .; V: TRBV2; D: .; J: TRBJ1-4; CDR3: CASSEQGGPEKLFF; DNA: TGTGCCAGCAGTGAACAGGGCGGTCCGGAAAAACTGTTTTTT
size: .; V: TRBV7-8; D: .; J: TRBJ1-1; CDR3: CASSSSGRGTETFF; DNA: TGTGCCAGCAGCTCCTCGGGTCGGGGTACTGAAACTTTCTTT
size: .; V: TRBV15; D: .; J: TRBJ1-4; CDR3: CATSRRGWAEKLFF; DNA: TGTGCCACCAGCAGGAGGGGGTGGGCTGAAAAACTGTTTTTT
size: .; V: TRBV5-1; D: TRBD1; J: TRBJ1-4; CDR3: CASSPRTGMDEKLFF; DNA: TGCGCCAGCAGCCCAAGGACAGGGATGGATGAAAAACTGTTTTTT
size: .; V: TRBV27; D: TRBD2; J: TRBJ2-1; CDR3: CASSPTTTRLIAGGSYNEQFF; DNA: TGTGCCAGCAGTCCAACAACAACTAGGCTTATAGCGGGAGGTTCCTACAATGAGCAGTTCTTC
size: .; V: TRBV18; D: .; J: TRBJ2-3; CDR3: CASSPRGTDTQYF; DNA: TGTGCCAGCTCACCACGAGGGACAGATACGCAGTATTTT
size: .; V: TRBV27; D: TRBD1; J: TRBJ1-1; CDR3: CASSTRDRGPTGAFF; DNA: TGTGCCAGCAGTACCCGGGACAGGGGCCCTACCGGAGCTTTCTTT
size: .; V: TRBV4-3; D: TRBD2; J: TRBJ2-1; CDR3: CASSRGGRVSYNEQFF; DNA: TGCGCCAGCAGCCGGGGCGGGAGAGTCTCCTACAATGAGCAGTTCTTC
size: .; V: TRBV19; D: TRBD1; J: TRBJ2-1; CDR3: CAAGTDYNEQFF; DNA: TGTGCCGCCGGGACAGATTACAATGAGCAGTTCTTC
size: .; V: TRBV19; D: .; J: TRBJ2-5; CDR3: CASRMGRQETQYF; DNA: TGTGCCAGTAGGATGGGCAGACAAGAGACCCAGTACTTC
size: .; V: TRBV7-6; D: .; J: TRBJ1-1; CDR3: CASSHKSSTEAFF; DNA: TGTGCCAGCAGTCACAAATCCTCCACTGAAGCTTTCTTT
size: .; V: TRBV2; D: TRBD1; J: TRBJ1-1; CDR3: CASSDRGIAEAFF; DNA: TGTGCCAGCAGTGACAGGGGGATAGCTGAAGCTTTCTTT
size: .; V: TRBV10-2; D: TRBD2; J: TRBJ2-2; CDR3: CASSGPSGGAVGELFF; DNA: TGCGCCAGCAGTGGTCCTAGCGGGGGGGCCGTCGGGGAGCTGTTTTTT
size: .; V: TRBV30; D: TRBD1; J: TRBJ1-2; CDR3: CAWSPRQGDGYTF; DNA: TGTGCCTGGAGTCCGCGGCAGGGGGACGGCTACACCTTC
size: .; V: TRBV11-2; D: .; J: TRBJ1-5; CDR3: CASSFGGSRPQHF; DNA: TGTGCCAGCAGCTTTGGGGGGTCTAGGCCCCAGCATTTT
size: .; V: TRBV4-1; D: TRBD1; J: TRBJ1-1; CDR3: CASSQGQGRDTEAFF; DNA: TGCGCCAGCAGCCAAGGACAGGGGAGGGACACTGAAGCTTTCTTT
size: .; V: TRBV27; D: TRBD1; J: TRBJ1-5; CDR3: CASSPVDRVGQPQHF; DNA: TGTGCCAGCAGTCCAGTAGACAGGGTGGGTCAGCCCCAGCATTTT
size: .; V: TRBV7-2; D: .; J: TRBJ2-6; CDR3: CASSFGGTGANVLTF; DNA: TGTGCCAGCAGCTTCGGAGGAACTGGGGCCAACGTCCTGACTTTC
size: .; V: TRBV7-9; D: .; J: TRBJ2-5; CDR3: CASSFPGWKETQYF; DNA: TGTGCCAGCAGCTTTCCAGGATGGAAAGAGACCCAGTACTTC
size: .; V: TRBV4-2; D: .; J: TRBJ2-3; CDR3: CASRTSGRTDTQYF; DNA: TGTGCCAGCAGGACCAGCGGCCGCACAGATACGCAGTATTTT
size: .; V: TRBV5-4; D: .; J: TRBJ1-1; CDR3: CASSLDRRWVKGAGTTEAFF; DNA: TGTGCCAGCAGCTTGGACCGTCGTTGGGTCAAGGGTGCGGGAACCACTGAAGCTTTCTTT
size: once; V: TRBV4-1; D: TRBD2; J: TRBJ2-5; CDR3: CASSPQTLAALQETQYF; DNA: TGCGCCAGCAGCCCACAGACACTAGCGGCGCTACAAGAGACCCAGTACTTC
size: .; V: TRBV7-9; D: TRBD1; J: TRBJ1-2; CDR3: CASSAQTGNYGYTF; DNA: TGTGCCAGCAGCGCCCAGACAGGGAACTATGGCTACACCTTC
size: .; V: TRBV28; D: .; J: TRBJ2-3; CDR3: CASSPRRGHTDTQYF; DNA: TGTGCCAGCAGCCCACGGCGGGGTCACACAGATACGCAGTATTTT
size: .; V: TRBV29-1; D: .; J: TRBJ1-5; CDR3: CSVPGEGNQPQHF; DNA: TGCAGCGTACCCGGCGAGGGAAATCAGCCCCAGCATTTT
size: .; V: TRBV9; D: TRBD2; J: TRBJ2-1; CDR3: CASSPSSGSYNEQFF; DNA: TGTGCCAGCAGCCCCTCTAGCGGTTCTTACAATGAGCAGTTCTTC
size: .; V: TRBV28; D: TRBD1; J: TRBJ2-3; CDR3: CASSSRDRGSYTQYF; DNA: TGTGCCAGCAGTTCCAGGGACAGGGGGTCTTATACGCAGTATTTT
size: .; V: TRBV29-1; D: .; J: TRBJ2-7; CDR3: CSAQGYPSYEQYF; DNA: TGCAGCGCACAGGGTTATCCTTCCTACGAGCAGTACTTC
size: .; V: TRBV7-9; D: .; J: TRBJ1-3; CDR3: CASSPRVRGNTIYF; DNA: TGTGCCAGCAGCCCACGAGTGAGAGGAAACACCATATATTTT
size: .; V: TRBV28; D: .; J: TRBJ1-2; CDR3: CASSLLEGYYGYTF; DNA: TGTGCCAGCAGTTTATTGGAGGGGTACTATGGCTACACCTTC
size: .; V: TRBV7-8; D: TRBD1; J: TRBJ1-1; CDR3: CASSQFTGGTEAFF; DNA: TGTGCCAGCAGCCAGTTCACAGGGGGGACTGAAGCTTTCTTT
size: .; V: TRBV9; D: .; J: TRBJ2-3; CDR3: CASSVYYRDPDTQYF; DNA: TGTGCCAGCAGCGTGTATTACAGGGATCCTGATACGCAGTATTTT
size: .; V: TRBV30; D: TRBD2; J: TRBJ2-7; CDR3: CAWNPTRTSGSYEQYF; DNA: TGTGCCTGGAATCCAACCCGGACTAGCGGGTCCTACGAGCAGTACTTC
size: .; V: TRBV29-1; D: .; J: TRBJ1-1; CDR3: CSARGDQWGRHVGTFF; DNA: TGCAGCGCACGCGGGGACCAATGGGGACGGCATGTTGGGACTTTCTTT